The TCR beta chain described here comes from a study of OX40 agonist ivuxolimab in advanced cancers. Study-wide context: Every 2 weeks, patients received ivuxolimab intravenously, dosed at 0.01 to 10 mg/kg. Patients in dose escalation had liver, melanoma, kidney or head and neck cancers. Regarding the study as a whole: Expanded clones belonging to CD8+ T cells outnumbered, on average, those of CD4+.

Clones were sequenced by immunoSEQ multiplex PCR, and TCRdb holds only the in-frame ones, with some missing. The repertoire consists of approximately 77,000 clones, with 80% to 95% occurring once and the leading ten covering nearly 0.55%. On this clone itself: The target antigen is unknown.

Autoimmune disease history or systemic immunosuppression meant exclusion. CDR1 is LNHDA, CDR2 SQIVND, per germline (reference sequence). This CDR3 region has 14 residues. V was pared by 4 bases and J by 2 bases, with 9 bases between. Sequenced material: CD4+ or CD8+ T cells sorted from blood, taken in a trial of the OX40 agonist ivuxolimab. The TCR sequence derives from an adult with an advanced solid tumor such as melanoma, head and neck, liver or kidney cancer. The rearrangement links TRBV19 to TRBJ2-1; D unclear. DNA for the CDR3: TGTGCCAGTAGTAATCTAAATGCCTACAATGAGCAGTTCTTC. As protein: CASSNLNAYNEQFF.